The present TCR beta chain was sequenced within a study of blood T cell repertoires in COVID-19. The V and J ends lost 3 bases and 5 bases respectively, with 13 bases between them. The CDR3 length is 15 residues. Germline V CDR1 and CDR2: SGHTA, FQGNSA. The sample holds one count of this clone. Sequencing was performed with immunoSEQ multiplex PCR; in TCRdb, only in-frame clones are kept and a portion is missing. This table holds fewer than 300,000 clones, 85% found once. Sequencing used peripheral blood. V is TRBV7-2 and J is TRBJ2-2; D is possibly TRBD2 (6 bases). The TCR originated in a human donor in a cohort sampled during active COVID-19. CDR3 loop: CASSLSGVRTGELFF. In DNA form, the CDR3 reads TGTGCCAGCAGCTTGTCGGGAGTGAGAACCGGGGAGCTGTTTTTT. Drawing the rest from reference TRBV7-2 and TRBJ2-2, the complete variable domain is GAGVSQSPSNKVTEKGKDVELRCDPISGHTALYWYRQSLGQGLEFLIYFQGNSAPDKSGLPSDRFSAERTGGSVSTLTIQRTQQEDSAVYLCASSLSGVRTGELFFGEGSRLTVL.